Only a few counts were recorded for the clone carrying this T cell receptor beta chain. The antigen is not known. 5'RACE template switching produced TCR cDNA carrying a universal primer site and UMIs. TCRdb fed the 5' RACE reads into MiXCR, producing one record per CDR3 protein. Of over 300,000 distinct CDR3 sequences in the sample, over 3.5% were seen once. The data were obtained in a study of T cells after yellow fever vaccination. Findings and caveats of the study: Peak timing came faster in the weaker secondary response, day 5 versus 15. It was a small share of clonotypes that appeared in both CD4 and CD8 compartments.

The CDR3 length is 11 residues. V gave up 2 bases and J gave up 4 bases, with 1 base separating them. Germline V gives CDR1 WSHSY, CDR2 SAAADI. The sequence came from a man aged 18 to 30 who received the YFV17D yellow fever vaccine. The source was PBMCs, collected 5 days after the yellow fever booster vaccination. This rearrangement joins TRBV10-2 to TRBJ2-3; D remains unclear. CDR3 sequence: CASSEADTQYF. As DNA, the CDR3 is TGCGCCAGCAGTGAGGCAGATACGCAGTATTTT.